This is a list of T cell receptor beta chains from one sample in a study of cytomegalovirus exposure and HLA in healthy donors. Assay: immunoSEQ multiplex PCR; the TCRdb copy retains only in-frame clones and omits some. The sample comprises about 200,000 clones, around 86% of which are singletons, and under 2% rests with the top ten. What was sequenced was PBMCs. The receptor source for this set is a woman aged 18-29 years in good health and CMV-seronegative. CDR3s include the opening cysteine and the closing phenylalanine or tryptophan. The D gene is left open where the match is weak. Size is stated for part of the rows, as once, few or many counts, or as a class when the clone is expanded.

d_call	clone_size	v_call	j_call	cdr3_nt	cdr3_aa
TRBD1	NA	TRBV6-6	TRBJ1-4	TGTGCCAGCAGTTGGACAGGGGGAGATGAAAAACTGTTTTTT	CASSWTGGDEKLFF
NA	NA	TRBV30	TRBJ1-5	TGTGCCTGGAGTCTGGGACTTAATGGTCAGCCCCAGCATTTT	CAWSLGLNGQPQHF
NA	NA	TRBV28	TRBJ2-7	TGTGCCAGCATCCCCGGAGGCCGGACCTACGAGCAGTACTTC	CASIPGGRTYEQYF
NA	NA	TRBV6-5	TRBJ1-1	TGTGCCAGCAGTCCCTCGGGAGGCACTGAAGCTTTCTTT	CASSPSGGTEAFF
NA	once	TRBV6-6	TRBJ1-5	TGTGCCAGCACCAACCAAGGGGGACAGCCCCAGCATTTT	CASTNQGGQPQHF
NA	NA	TRBV2	TRBJ1-5	TGTGCCAGCAGTGTTAGTGTAGCGGGCAATCAGCCCCAGCATTTT	CASSVSVAGNQPQHF
TRBD1	few	TRBV27	TRBJ2-7	TGTGCCAGCAGTTTAAGAGGGACAGGGTACGAGCAGTACTTC	CASSLRGTGYEQYF
NA	once	TRBV6-1	TRBJ1-6	TGTGCCAGCAGTGACGGGATCGGTGTTTCACCCCTCCACTTT	CASSDGIGVSPLHF
NA	NA	TRBV5-1	TRBJ2-7	TGCGCCAGCAGCAAGGACAGCTACGAGCAGTACTTC	CASSKDSYEQYF
NA	NA	TRBV7-9	TRBJ1-2	TGTGCCAGCAGCTTAGAATCCCTTGGCTACACCTTC	CASSLESLGYTF